The clone carrying this TCR beta chain has only a few counts. Its antigen is as yet unknown. These data are taken from a study of blood T cells in healthy people across ages. General study points: Across the age range, TCR beta diversity per million T cells fell in a roughly linear way. The study could not conclusively compare naive and antigen-experienced cells, given its unsorted PBMCs. Long-lived and aged donors differed, with more naive CD4+ cells and higher diversity in the long-lived.

V lost 2 bases, J lost 7 bases, and 5 bases stayed unmatched. Germline loops: CDR1 SNHLY, CDR2 FYNNEI. The CDR3 extends over 15 amino acids. A second PCR, run for about 7 to 11 cycles, used a sample-barcoded 5' primer plus a J-beta primer mix. TCRdb passed the 5' RACE reads through MiXCR, listing each CDR3 protein once. The sample yields roughly 1,300,000 distinct CDR3 sequences, 45% to 70% seen once. A minimum of 7 million PBMCs was isolated per sample. Material for sequencing was blood. This TCR was sampled from a man between 18 and 35 years old in good health. The chain has TRBV2 and TRBJ2-1; TRBD2 aligns across 10 bases. The CDR3 coding sequence is TGTGCCAGCAGTGAATCTAGCGGGGGACCTAATGAGCAGTTCTTC. The encoded protein is CASSESSGGPNEQFF. The complete variable domain, with remaining parts taken from reference TRBV2 and TRBJ2-1, reads EPEVTQTPSHQVTQMGQEVILRCVPISNHLYFYWYRQILGQKVEFLVSFYNNEISEKSEIFDDQFSVERPDGSNFTLKIRSTKLEDSAMYFCASSESSGGPNEQFFGPGTRLTVL.